This T cell receptor beta chain was captured in a study of blood T cell repertoires in COVID-19. At the level of the study: Samples representing acute and convalescent COVID-19 were sourced from the United States, Italy and Spain. T cells, B-cell-depleted T cells, or PBMCs supplied cDNA or gDNA.

Original processing methods: Reference gene primer amplification gave nucleated cell count estimates. Clones were read by immunoSEQ multiplex PCR, and TCRdb kept only the in-frame ones, dropping some. The V and J calls and clone size come from that table; D and trimming were worked out from the DNA. The sample includes under 250,000 clones, 82% of them seen just once. Germline V lookup: CDR1 SGHAT, CDR2 FQNNGV. The junction had 7 bases not matched to a gene; V was cut back by 4 bases and J by 4 bases. The CDR3 is 15 amino acids. The sample was peripheral blood. The V gene is TRBV11-2, the J gene TRBJ1-1; TRBD1 matches at 9 bases. This TCR derives from a woman of 80 years or more with acute or convalescent COVID-19. This chain's CDR3 is CASSSLTGGSTEAFF. The CDR3 DNA follows: TGTGCCAGCAGCTCGCTGACAGGGGGATCCACTGAAGCTTTCTTT.